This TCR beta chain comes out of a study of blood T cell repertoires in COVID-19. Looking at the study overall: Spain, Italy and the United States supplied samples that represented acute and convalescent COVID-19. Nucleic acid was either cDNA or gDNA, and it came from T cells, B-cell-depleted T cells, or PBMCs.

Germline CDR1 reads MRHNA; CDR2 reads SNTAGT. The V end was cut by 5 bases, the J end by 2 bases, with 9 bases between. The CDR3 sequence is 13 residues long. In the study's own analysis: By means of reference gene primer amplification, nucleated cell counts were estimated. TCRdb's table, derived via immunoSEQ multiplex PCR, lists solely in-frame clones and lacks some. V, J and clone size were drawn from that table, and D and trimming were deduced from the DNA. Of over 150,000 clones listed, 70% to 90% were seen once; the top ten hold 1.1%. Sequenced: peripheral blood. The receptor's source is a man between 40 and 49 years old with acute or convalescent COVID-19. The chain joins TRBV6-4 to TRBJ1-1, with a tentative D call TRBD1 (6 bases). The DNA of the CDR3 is TGTGCCAGCAGTCAGGACAGAAACACTGAAGCTTTCTTT. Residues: CASSQDRNTEAFF.